The next 15 T cell receptor beta chains were all read from a single sample in a study of blood T cell repertoires in COVID-19. TCRdb's copy holds only in-frame clones and misses some; the assay was immunoSEQ multiplex PCR. The table has around 230,000 clones, approximately 82% seen once. The sequenced sample was peripheral blood. All receptors come from a woman aged 70-85 years with active or convalescent COVID-19.

Written as DNA, the CDR3 is TGCGCCAGCAAAGAGTACGCGGAAGACACCATATATTTT. It codes for CASKEYAEDTIYF. The genes are TRBV5-1 and TRBJ1-3; D gene ambiguous. The CDR3 runs to 13 residues. Trimming took off 6 bases at V and 8 bases at J, with 15 bases between the two ends. Germline values: CDR1 SGHRS, CDR2 YFSETQ.

In this sample, this clone turned up once. CDR3 region: CASSLGGLIPYEQYF. In nucleotides, the CDR3 is TGTGCCAGCAGCTTAGGGGGCCTCATCCCCTACGAGCAGTACTTC. This chain uses TRBV11-3 with TRBJ2-7; maybe TRBD1 (5 bases). Per germline, CDR1 SGHNT and CDR2 YENEEA. The CDR3 runs to 15 residues. Deletions cut 1 base from V and 2 bases from J, with 12 bases between.

This clone was found a few times. The rearrangement links TRBV12-3 or TRBV12-4 to TRBJ1-1; TRBD1 aligns across 7 bases. This CDR3 has 13 amino acids. V gave up 3 bases and J gave up 8 bases; unmatched junction bases: 6. CDR3 DNA: TGTGCCAGCAGTTTCGCCGGACAGGTCGAAGCTTTCTTT. Protein sequence: CASSFAGQVEAFF.

This rearrangement joins TRBV6-5 to TRBJ2-3; maybe TRBD1 (7 bases). The CDR3 contains 14 residues. The germline V gene has CDR1 MNHEY and CDR2 SVGAGI. Trimming removed 7 bases at V and 2 bases at J, with 13 bases between. CDR3 sequence (DNA): TGTGCCAGCACCAGACAGGGACTCACAGATACGCAGTATTTT. Translating it yields CASTRQGLTDTQYF.

The chain joins TRBV2 to TRBJ2-1; D is unresolved. Germline CDR1 and CDR2: SNHLY and FYNNEI. The CDR3 covers 12 residues. V was shortened by 3 bases and J by 5 bases, with 5 bases between the two germline ends. CDR3 coding DNA: TGTGCCAGCAGTGAGGGCAACAATGAGCAGTTCTTC. Its protein product is CASSEGNNEQFF.

This sequence joins TRBV3-1 (or the pseudogene TRBV3-2) and TRBJ1-1; 7 bases line up with TRBD1. The germline V gene encodes CDR1 LGHDT and CDR2 YNNKEL (reference sequence). J was trimmed by 5 bases and V by 2 bases; bases with no gene match: 8. The length of the CDR3 is 15 residues. The chain's CDR3 is CASSQSSGGDTEAFF. In DNA, the CDR3 is TGTGCCAGCAGCCAATCTTCAGGGGGTGATACTGAAGCTTTCTTT.

The chain couples TRBV12-5 to TRBJ2-3; 8 bases are shared with TRBD2. This CDR3 is built from 15 residues. CDR1 is LGHNT and CDR2 is FRNRAP in the germline V gene. The ends lost 1 base at V and 2 bases at J; junction bases unmatched: 2. The chain's CDR3 is CASGLGLANTDTQYF. CDR3 DNA sequence: TGTGCTAGTGGTTTGGGACTAGCGAACACAGATACGCAGTATTTT.

The genes are TRBV7-9 and TRBJ1-2; 7 nucleotides align to TRBD1. Germline CDR1 is SEHNR and CDR2 is FQNEAQ (reference sequence). Trimming at V came to 2 bases and at J to 0 bases, leaving 6 bases not matched to a gene. This CDR3 has 16 amino acids. The DNA for the CDR3 is TGTGCCAGCAGCTTAATCCGGGACAGCTCTAACTATGGCTACACCTTC. It codes for CASSLIRDSSNYGYTF.

V and J are TRBV15 and TRBJ1-2; 8 bases agree with TRBD1. CDR1 and CDR2 from the germline V gene are LNHNV and YYDKDF (reference sequence). The CDR3 runs to 14 residues. The J segment lost 4 bases and the V segment lost 0 bases, leaving 1 base of the junction unmatched. The DNA for the CDR3 is TGTGCCACCAGCAGAGATACAGGGGGCTATGGCTACACCTTC. Encoded protein: CATSRDTGGYGYTF. The complete variable domain, with remaining parts taken from reference TRBV15 and TRBJ1-2, reads DAMVIQNPRYQVTQFGKPVTLSCSQTLNHNVMYWYQQKSSQAPKLLFHYYDKDFNNEADTPDNFQSRRPNTSFCFLDIRSPGLGDTAMYLCATSRDTGGYGYTFGSGTRLTVV.

The rearrangement uses TRBV7-2 and TRBJ1-2; D is uncertain. This CDR3 comprises 14 residues. V shed 5 bases and J shed 2 bases, with 12 bases lying between them. Germline-derived CDR1 and CDR2 are SGHTA and FQGNSA. In nucleotides, the CDR3 is TGTGCCAGCAGCCCGACGGCGACAAACTATGGCTACACCTTC. It specifies CASSPTATNYGYTF.

The count of this clone is one. Written as DNA, the CDR3 is TGTGCCAGCAGCTTAGTTGCCAGGGGTAATTCACCCCTCCACTTT. It encodes CASSLVARGNSPLHF. The chain joins TRBV7-6 to TRBJ1-6; D might be TRBD1 (6 bases). This CDR3 has 15 residues. The germline V and J ends were trimmed by 1 base and 6 bases, with 10 bases remaining between them. Per the germline V gene, CDR1 is SGHVS and CDR2 is FNYEAQ.

The chain carries TRBV6-4 and TRBJ2-7; 10 bases map to TRBD1. CDR1 and CDR2 from the germline V gene are MRHNA and SNTAGT. The CDR3 totals 17 residues. V shed 11 bases and J 4 bases; nucleotides not matched to a gene: 20. The DNA for the CDR3 is TGTGCCCCATCCAATTGGCCCCCCCCGGGACAGGGGTACGAGCAGTACTTC. This translates into CAPSNWPPPGQGYEQYF.

Here the CDR3 DNA reads TGTGCCAGCTCACCATCCGGAGGGAAGCATCAGCCCCAGCATTTT. This translates into CASSPSGGKHQPQHF. The V call is TRBV18, the J call TRBJ1-5; D not resolved. This CDR3 comprises 15 residues. Between the trimmed V and J ends, which lost 2 bases and 5 bases, there was a span of 13 bases. Germline values: CDR1 KGHSH, CDR2 LQKENI.

In this sample, this clone turned up once. CDR3 sequence (DNA): TGTGCCAGCTCACCGAATCGGGACAGCGCCTCTGAGACCTTC. Its translation: CASSPNRDSASETF. This chain uses TRBV18 with TRBJ1-2, with 7 positions matching TRBD1. Losses at the gene ends were 3 bases for V and 14 bases for J; bases not matched to a gene: 15. There are 14 residues in the CDR3. Germline lookup yields CDR1 KGHSH and CDR2 LQKENI.

In this sample, this clone turned up once. The V gene is TRBV30, the J gene TRBJ2-7; 8 bases agree with TRBD2. The V and J ends lost 4 bases and 2 bases, in that order; junction bases with no gene match: 10. This CDR3 spans 15 amino acids. Looked up from germline, CDR1 is GTSNPN and CDR2 is SVGIG (reference sequence). CDR3 sequence reads: CAWTVPTSGPYEQYF. As DNA, the CDR3 is TGTGCCTGGACGGTACCCACTAGCGGCCCCTACGAGCAGTACTTC.